The 14 T cell receptor beta chains below come from one sample, sequenced in a study of control samples from healthy donors and cancer patients. Sequencing used immunoSEQ multiplex PCR; TCRdb keeps in-frame clones, though not all of them. The data hold approximately 100,000 clones, with around 89% observed a single time. The sequenced sample consisted of PBMCs. The receptors come from a man aged 55 to 70 with lung cancer.

The gene calls are TRBV29-1 and TRBJ1-1; possible D gene TRBD1, 5 bases. CDR1 and CDR2 from the germline V gene are SQVTM and ANQGSEA. V was cut by 5 bases and J by 9 bases, with 16 bases left in between. This CDR3 spans 12 amino acids. CDR3 nucleotides: TGCAGCGTTCGGGCCGCAGGGAGACAAGCTTTCTTT. Translating gives CSVRAAGRQAFF.

The rearrangement joins TRBV20-1 to TRBJ2-1, with D possibly being TRBD1 or TRBD2 (5 bases each). Per germline, CDR1 DFQATT and CDR2 SNEGSKA (reference sequence). V dropped 3 bases and J dropped 4 bases, with 10 bases sitting between them. The CDR3 sequence is 13 residues long. The CDR3 coding sequence is TGCAGTGCTAGTCGCAGGGAGTACAATGAGCAGTTCTTC. Protein product: CSASRREYNEQFF.

Details on this clone: Sequence at one end of the junction differs from germline and may be a read error. The chain links TRBV7-2 to TRBJ2-3, with 8 bases identical to TRBD2. The CDR3 consists of 15 residues. Germline assignment: CDR1 SGHTA and CDR2 FQGNSA. The CDR3 bases are TGTGCCAGCAGCGTAGCGGGATTGAACACAGATACGCAGTATTTT. The encoded protein is CASSVAGLNTDTQYF. Supplemented by reference TRBV7-2 and TRBJ2-3, the full variable domain reads GAGVSQSPSNKVTEKGKDVELRCDPISGHTALYWYRQSLGQGLEFLIYFQGNSAPDKSGLPSDRFSAERTGGSVSTLTIQRTQQEDSAVYLCASSVAGLNTDTQYFGPGTRLTVL.

The rearrangement joins TRBV24-1 to TRBJ2-3; weak D call: TRBD1 (6 bases). Trimming shortened V by 1 base and J by 3 bases, and 10 bases separated the two germline ends. CDR1 and CDR2 from the germline V gene are KGHDR and SFDVKD. The CDR3 totals 15 residues. In nucleotides, the CDR3 is TGTGCCACCAGTGATTTTGAGAGGGGGACAGATACGCAGTATTTT. Protein sequence: CATSDFERGTDTQYF.

V gene TRBV7-8 combines with J gene TRBJ1-4; D ambiguous. CDR3 length: 19 amino acids. Trimming took off 2 bases at V and 4 bases at J, with 23 bases between the two ends. Germline CDR1 SGHVS, CDR2 FQNEAQ. The CDR3 sequence is CASSLSSEEGIGVNEKLFF. CDR3 nucleotides: TGTGCCAGCAGCTTAAGTTCGGAGGAAGGGATAGGTGTTAATGAAAAACTGTTTTTT.

The chain joins TRBV5-1 to TRBJ1-2, with 12 positions matching TRBD1. The CDR3 covers 15 residues. CDR1 is SGHRS and CDR2 is YFSETQ in the germline V gene. J lost 7 bases, V lost 0 bases, and 4 bases had no gene match. CDR3 sequence reads: CASSLGGTGGSGYTF. CDR3 sequence (DNA): TGCGCCAGCAGCTTGGGGGGGACAGGGGGCTCTGGCTACACCTTC.

As regards this clone: This specimen includes other DNA sequences encoding the same CDR3. This rearrangement joins TRBV7-3 to TRBJ2-2, with a tentative D call TRBD1 (5 bases). V was pared by 2 bases and J by 3 bases, with 10 bases between. The CDR3 is 15 residues long. CDR1 and CDR2 (germline): SGHTA, FQGTGA. The CDR3 DNA is TGTGCCAGCAGCTTACAGGGTTTGGACACCGGGGAGCTGTTTTTT. Translated: CASSLQGLDTGELFF.

V and J are TRBV15 and TRBJ1-1; the D is unclear. This CDR3 is 16 amino acids long. V lost 0 bases, J lost 0 bases, and 11 bases lay in between. Germline CDR1 is LNHNV and CDR2 is YYDKDF (reference sequence). The CDR3 protein is CATSRDRVGMNTEAFF. The CDR3 DNA sequence: TGTGCCACCAGCAGAGACCGGGTTGGGATGAACACTGAAGCTTTCTTT. Full variable domain (rest looked up from reference TRBV15 and TRBJ1-1): DAMVIQNPRYQVTQFGKPVTLSCSQTLNHNVMYWYQQKSSQAPKLLFHYYDKDFNNEADTPDNFQSRRPNTSFCFLDIRSPGLGDTAMYLCATSRDRVGMNTEAFFGQGTRLTVV.

This chain joins TRBV7-2 and TRBJ1-5; D is unclear. Per germline, CDR1 SGHTA and CDR2 FQGNSA. V was clipped by 1 base and J by 6 bases, with 4 bases between them. This CDR3 has 12 amino acids. The CDR3 DNA follows: TGTGCCAGCAGCTTAGACGTTCAGCCCCAGCATTTT. Residues: CASSLDVQPQHF.

This clone appeared a single time. This sequence joins TRBV6-5 and TRBJ2-5; 8 nucleotides agree with TRBD2. V was clipped by 6 bases and J by 4 bases; unmatched bases: 7. Germline V lookup: CDR1 MNHEY, CDR2 SVGAGI. CDR3 size: 14 residues. The CDR3 reads CASRLIGGAETQYF. CDR3 coding DNA: TGTGCCAGCAGACTAATCGGGGGGGCAGAGACCCAGTACTTC.

The chain joins TRBV25-1 to TRBJ2-2, with D possibly matching TRBD2 (6 bases). Trimming took off 4 bases at V and 5 bases at J, with 17 bases between the two ends. The CDR3 extends over 16 amino acids. Germline V gives CDR1 MGHDK, CDR2 SYGVNS. As DNA, the CDR3 is TGTGCCAGCAGTGGGAGACGGGAGAACATAACCGGGGAGCTGTTTTTT. Protein product: CASSGRRENITGELFF.

The J gene is TRBJ1-2, the V gene TRBV29-1; the D is unclear. Germline CDR1 and CDR2: SQVTM and ANQGSEA. The CDR3 spans 13 residues. The V end lost 7 bases, the J end lost 0 bases, and 12 bases lay between the germline ends. CDR3 loop: CSALMASNYGYTF. In DNA form, the CDR3 reads TGCAGCGCCCTAATGGCTTCTAACTATGGCTACACCTTC.

The rearrangement joins TRBV5-1 to TRBJ2-5; D possibly corresponds to TRBD1 (6 bases). The germline V gene encodes CDR1 SGHRS and CDR2 YFSETQ. V was cut by 2 bases and J by 4 bases, with 15 bases left in between. The length of the CDR3 is 15 residues. The CDR3 DNA sequence: TGCGCCAGCAGCTTTCTTATATCAGGGGCAGAGACCCAGTACTTC. It yields the protein CASSFLISGAETQYF.

V gene TRBV5-6 combines with J gene TRBJ1-3; possible D gene TRBD1, 6 bases. The V gene lost 0 bases and the J gene lost 1 base, with 8 bases spanning the gap. The germline gives CDR1 SGHDT, CDR2 YYEEEE. This CDR3 is 15 amino acids long. The CDR3 reads CASSLGRGSGNTIYF. The CDR3 DNA follows: TGTGCCAGCAGCTTGGGCAGGGGATCTGGAAACACCATATATTTT.